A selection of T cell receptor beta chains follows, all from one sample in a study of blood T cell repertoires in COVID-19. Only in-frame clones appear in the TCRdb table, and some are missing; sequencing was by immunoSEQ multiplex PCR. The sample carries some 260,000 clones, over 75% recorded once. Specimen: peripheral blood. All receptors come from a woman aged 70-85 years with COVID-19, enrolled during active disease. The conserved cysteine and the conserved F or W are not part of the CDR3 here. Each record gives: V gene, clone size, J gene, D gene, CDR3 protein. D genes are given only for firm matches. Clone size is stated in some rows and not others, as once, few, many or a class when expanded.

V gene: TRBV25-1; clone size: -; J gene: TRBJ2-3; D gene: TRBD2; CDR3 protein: ASSLAGAEDTQY
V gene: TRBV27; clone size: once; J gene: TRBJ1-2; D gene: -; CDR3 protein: ASSLSGQSLVYGYT
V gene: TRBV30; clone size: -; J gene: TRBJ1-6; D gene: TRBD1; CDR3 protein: AWNYRQGNSPLH
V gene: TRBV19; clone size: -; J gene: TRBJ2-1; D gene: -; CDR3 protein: ASSFDSAEQF
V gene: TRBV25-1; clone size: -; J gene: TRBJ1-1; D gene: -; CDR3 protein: ASAGGAREAF
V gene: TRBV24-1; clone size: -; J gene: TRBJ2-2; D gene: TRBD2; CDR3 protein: ATSDSPRDYRGTGELF
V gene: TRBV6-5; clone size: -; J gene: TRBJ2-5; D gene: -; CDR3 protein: ASSYNGFQETQY
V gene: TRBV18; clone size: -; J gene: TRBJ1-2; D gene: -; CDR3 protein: ASSPGLTNYGYT
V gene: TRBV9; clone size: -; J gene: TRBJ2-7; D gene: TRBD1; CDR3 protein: ASSLSGTGGSEQY
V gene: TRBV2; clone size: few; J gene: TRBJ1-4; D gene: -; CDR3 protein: ASRPRVGKLF
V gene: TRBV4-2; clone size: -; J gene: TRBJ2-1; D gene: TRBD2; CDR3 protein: ASSASGGSYNEQF
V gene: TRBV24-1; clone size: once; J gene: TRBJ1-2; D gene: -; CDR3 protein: ATSDSSGTPNYGYT
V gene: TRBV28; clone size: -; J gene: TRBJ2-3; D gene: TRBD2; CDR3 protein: ASSFGREVNTDTQY
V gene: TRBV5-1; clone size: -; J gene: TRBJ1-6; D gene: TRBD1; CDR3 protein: ASSLTGDNSPLH
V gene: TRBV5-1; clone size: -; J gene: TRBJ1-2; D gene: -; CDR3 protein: ASSLGQDNYGYT
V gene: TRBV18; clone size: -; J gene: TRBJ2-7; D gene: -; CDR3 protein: ASSPGPGEQY
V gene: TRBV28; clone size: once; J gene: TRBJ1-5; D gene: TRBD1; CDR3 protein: ASSFNLQGAGNQPQH
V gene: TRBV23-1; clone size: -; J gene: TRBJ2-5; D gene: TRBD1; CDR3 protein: ASSRPGQGQKETQY
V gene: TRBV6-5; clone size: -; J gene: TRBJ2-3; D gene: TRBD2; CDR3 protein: ASSYSRGADTQY
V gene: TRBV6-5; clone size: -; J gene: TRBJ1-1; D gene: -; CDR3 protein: ASSYVTGEQAF
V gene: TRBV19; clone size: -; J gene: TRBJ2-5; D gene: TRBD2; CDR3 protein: ASSTRLAVLETQY
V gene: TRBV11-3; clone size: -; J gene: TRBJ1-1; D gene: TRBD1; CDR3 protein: ASSLGQGNTEAF
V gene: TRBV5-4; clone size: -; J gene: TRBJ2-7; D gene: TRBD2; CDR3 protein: ASSPRLAGGHYEQY
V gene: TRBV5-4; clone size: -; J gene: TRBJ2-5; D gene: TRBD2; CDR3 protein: ASSLVPGRAGETQY
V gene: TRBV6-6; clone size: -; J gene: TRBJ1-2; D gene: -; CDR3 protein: ASSFSRDTNYGYT
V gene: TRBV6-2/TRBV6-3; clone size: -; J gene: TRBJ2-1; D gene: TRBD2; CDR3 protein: ASSSGGSFYNEQF
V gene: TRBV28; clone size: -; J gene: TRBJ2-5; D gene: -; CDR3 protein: ASSFPPRGTQY
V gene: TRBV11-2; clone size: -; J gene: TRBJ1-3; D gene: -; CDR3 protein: ASSLLGVTGNTIY
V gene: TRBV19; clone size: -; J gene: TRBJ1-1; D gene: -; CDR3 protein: ASSGGALWGTEAF
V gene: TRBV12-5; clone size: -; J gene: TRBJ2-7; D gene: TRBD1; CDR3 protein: ASGSSGTGYNEQY
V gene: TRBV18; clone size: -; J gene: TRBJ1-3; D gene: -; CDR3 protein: ASSPTGSGNTIY
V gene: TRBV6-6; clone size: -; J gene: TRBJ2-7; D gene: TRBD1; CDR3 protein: ASSQNSGGLYEQY
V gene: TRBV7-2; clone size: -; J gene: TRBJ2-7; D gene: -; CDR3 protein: ASSLTDVAYEQY
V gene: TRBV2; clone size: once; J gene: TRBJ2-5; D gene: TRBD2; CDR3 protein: ASSDILGPGGPSGLQGETQY
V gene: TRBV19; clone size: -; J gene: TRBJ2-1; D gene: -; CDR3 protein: ASSFRAGLIHNEQF
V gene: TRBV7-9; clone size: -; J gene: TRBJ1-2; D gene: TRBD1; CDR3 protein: ASSWTGEGVGGYT
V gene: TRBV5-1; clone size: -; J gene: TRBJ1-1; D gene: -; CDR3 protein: ASSLDRMNTEAF
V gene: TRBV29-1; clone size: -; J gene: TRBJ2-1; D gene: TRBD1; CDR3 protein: SVGGPGTDAEQF
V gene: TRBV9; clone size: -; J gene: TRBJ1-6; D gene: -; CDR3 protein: ASSVGPVTDNSPLH
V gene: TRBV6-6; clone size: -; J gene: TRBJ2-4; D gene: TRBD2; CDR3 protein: ASRGLAEGDIQY
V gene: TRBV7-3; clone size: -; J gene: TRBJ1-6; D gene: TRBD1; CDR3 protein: ASSGGTGDNSPLH
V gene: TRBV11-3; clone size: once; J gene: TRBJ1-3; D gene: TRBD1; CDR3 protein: ASSSGQGLNTIY
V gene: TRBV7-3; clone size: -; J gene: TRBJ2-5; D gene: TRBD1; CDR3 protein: ASSSTGFGSETQY
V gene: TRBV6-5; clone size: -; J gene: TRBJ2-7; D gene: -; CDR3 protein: ASRNSQGKYEQY
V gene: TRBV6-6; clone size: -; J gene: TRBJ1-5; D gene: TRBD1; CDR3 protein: ASRDRASNQPQH
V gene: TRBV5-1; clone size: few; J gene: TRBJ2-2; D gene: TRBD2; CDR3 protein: ASRSLTSGKSTGELF
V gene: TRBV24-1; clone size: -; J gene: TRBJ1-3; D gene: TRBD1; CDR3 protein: ATRLRGRSGNTIY
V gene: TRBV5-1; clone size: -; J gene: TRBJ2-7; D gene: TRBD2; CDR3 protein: ASSLSGSSLGEQY
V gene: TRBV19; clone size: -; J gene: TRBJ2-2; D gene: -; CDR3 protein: ATKSTTNTGELF
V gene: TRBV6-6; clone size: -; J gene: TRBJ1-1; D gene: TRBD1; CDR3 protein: ASSYVTGGEGTEAF
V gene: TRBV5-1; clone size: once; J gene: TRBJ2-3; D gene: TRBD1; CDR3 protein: ASSLGGQSVYTQY
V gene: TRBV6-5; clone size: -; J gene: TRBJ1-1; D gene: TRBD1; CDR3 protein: ASSPDREGPEAF
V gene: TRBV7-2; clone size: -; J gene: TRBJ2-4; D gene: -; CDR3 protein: ASSRRASREDKNIQY
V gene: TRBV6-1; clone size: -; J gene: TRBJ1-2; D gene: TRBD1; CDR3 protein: ASSARQGALNYGYT
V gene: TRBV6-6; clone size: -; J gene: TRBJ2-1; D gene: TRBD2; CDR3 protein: ASSYSDSTSGIF
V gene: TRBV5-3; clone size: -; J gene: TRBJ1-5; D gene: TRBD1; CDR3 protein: ARSGGQGPGYQPQH
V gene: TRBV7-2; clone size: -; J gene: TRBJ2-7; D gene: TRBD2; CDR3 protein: ASSPVVGGRGEQY
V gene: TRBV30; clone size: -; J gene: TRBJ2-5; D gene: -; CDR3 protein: AWSRPADTQETQY
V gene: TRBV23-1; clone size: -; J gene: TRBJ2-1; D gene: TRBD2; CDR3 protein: ASSPTTSGPPSAYNEQF